These 30 T cell receptor beta chains were sequenced from one sample in a study of regulatory T cells in long-lasting Graves disease. To make TCR beta libraries, researchers used iRepertoire HTBI primers and Arm-PCR of CDR3 regions. TCRdb reprocessed the multiplex PCR reads with MiXCR, giving one entry per CDR3 protein. This sample has 500,000 or so distinct CDR3 sequences, with about 16% found just once. This sample's time point: newly diagnosed GD, antithyroid drugs for less than 3 months. PBMC-extracted RNA yielded the TCR library. This same sample was also part of a study on T cells in Graves' hyperthyroidism and ophthalmopathy.

Sample: peripheral blood mononuclear cells (PBMCs), taken at new diagnosis, from a patient treated with antithyroid drugs. The receptor set was obtained from a middle-aged man with Graves disease.

A few counts support this clonotype. This chain joins TRBV7-9 and TRBJ2-7; TRBD1 matches at 7 bases. CDR1 and CDR2 from the germline V gene are SEHNR and FQNEAQ (reference sequence). CDR3 size: 17 residues. Trimming removed 8 bases from V and 0 bases from J; junction bases left unmatched: 16. CDR3 sequence (DNA): TGTGCCAGCCGCCAAACTAACGGACAGGCTAGCTCCTACGAGCAGTACTTC. Protein product: CASRQTNGQASSYEQYF.

This clonotype was seen at least ten times. V is TRBV20-1 and J is TRBJ2-1; the D gene is possibly TRBD2 (5 bases). There are 13 residues in the CDR3. Germline CDR1 DFQATT, CDR2 SNEGSKA (reference sequence). The ends were cut back, 0 bases at V and 8 bases at J, with 11 bases in the middle. DNA for the CDR3: TGCAGTGCTAGAGAATCACTAGGCTATGAGCAGTTCTTC. Translation: CSARESLGYEQFF.

In its sample, this clonotype was seen many times. V and J are TRBV3-1 and TRBJ2-5; possible D gene TRBD1, 5 bases. Germline-derived CDR1 and CDR2 are LGHDT and YNNKEL (reference sequence). This CDR3 region has 15 residues. V was pared by 1 base and J by 1 base, with 10 bases between. The CDR3 loop reads CASSQGPGFQETQYF. For the CDR3, the DNA is TGTGCCAGCAGCCAAGGTCCAGGGTTCCAAGAGACCCAGTACTTC.

This clonotype was seen many times. The chain has TRBV12-3 or TRBV12-4 and TRBJ2-3; D gene ambiguous. The CDR3 spans 13 residues. V dropped 6 bases and J dropped 0 bases, with 7 bases sitting between them. CDR3: CASSLSSTDTQYF. In nucleotides, the CDR3 is TGTGCCAGCAGCTTATCAAGCACAGATACGCAGTATTTT.

The sample holds a few counts of this clonotype. The V gene is TRBV28, the J gene TRBJ1-2; 9 bases map to TRBD1. J lost 2 bases, V lost 6 bases, and 4 bases had no gene match. CDR3 size: 14 residues. Germline V gene sequence: CDR1 MDHEN, CDR2 SYDVKM. The CDR3 spells CASSEGQGNYGYTF. The DNA for the CDR3 is TGTGCCAGCAGCGAGGGACAGGGCAACTATGGCTACACCTTC.

The rearrangement links TRBV2 to TRBJ2-7; the D gene is possibly TRBD2 (6 bases). Trimming pared 8 bases from V and 0 bases from J, leaving 14 bases between. This CDR3 has 14 amino acids. The germline CDR1 and CDR2 sequences are SNHLY and FYNNEI. The CDR3 bases are TGTGCCAGCCGAGCTAGCGCAAACTCCTACGAGCAGTACTTC. It is translated as CASRASANSYEQYF.

In this sample, this clonotype turned up a few times. The gene calls are TRBV2 and TRBJ2-4; 15 bases agree with TRBD2. Germline trimming cut 2 bases from V and 1 base from J; bases unmatched to any gene: 9. Germline V gene sequence: CDR1 SNHLY, CDR2 FYNNEI. The CDR3 consists of 20 residues. CDR3 amino acids: CASSESIGTSGRSAKNIQYF. In DNA, the CDR3 is TGTGCCAGCAGTGAAAGTATTGGGACTAGCGGGAGGAGTGCCAAAAACATTCAGTACTTC.

A note on this clonotype: Just one base apart from a much larger clone, this may be a read error. The chain joins TRBV24-1 to TRBJ2-1; D gene uncertain. The germline V gene encodes CDR1 KGHDR and CDR2 SFDVKD. V gave up 2 bases and J gave up 0 bases, with 7 bases separating them. The CDR3 is 15 residues long. CDR3 DNA: TGTGCCACCAGTGATTGCGCAAGCTCCTACAATGAGCAGTTCTTC. This translates into CATSDCASSYNEQFF.

This clonotype was observed at least ten times. V is TRBV30 and J is TRBJ2-7, with no clear D. Germline V gene sequence: CDR1 GTSNPN, CDR2 SVGIG (reference sequence). V shed 2 bases and J shed 3 bases, with 5 bases lying between them. The CDR3 has 11 residues. Written as DNA, the CDR3 is TGTGCCTGGAGTCTCGACTACGAGCAGTACTTC. Encoded protein: CAWSLDYEQYF.

The table lists this clonotype with a few counts. This chain uses TRBV6-2 or TRBV6-3 with TRBJ2-2; 9 nucleotides align to TRBD1. The germline V gene has CDR1 MNHEY and CDR2 SVGEGT. This CDR3 contains 13 residues. The V gene end was trimmed by 10 bases and the J gene end by 6 bases; junction bases not matched to a gene: 6. DNA of the CDR3: TGTGCCACCCGGGACAGGGAGGCCGGGGAGCTGTTTTTT. Residues: CATRDREAGELFF.

The DNA of the CDR3 is TGTGCCAGCAGTGAATTGGTTGAGCAGTTCTTC. Translated, it gives CASSELVEQFF. The rearrangement joins TRBV6-2 or TRBV6-3 to TRBJ2-1; D not certain. The CDR3 length is 11 residues. V was trimmed by 5 bases and J by 9 bases, leaving 8 bases between them. Per the germline V gene, CDR1 is MNHEY and CDR2 is SVGEGT.

Note on this clonotype: A much larger clone lies a single base off, so this may be a read error. This CDR3 reads CASSLPLVGPGDEQFF. In nucleotides, the CDR3 is TGTGCCAGCAGCTTGCCCCTAGTGGGTCCAGGGGATGAGCAGTTCTTC. V gene TRBV7-8 combines with J gene TRBJ2-1; a weak D match, TRBD1 (6 bases). Germline CDR1 reads SGHVS; CDR2 reads FQNEAQ. The CDR3 loop spans 16 amino acids. V was shortened by 3 bases and J by 8 bases, with 20 bases between the two germline ends. Drawing the rest from reference TRBV7-8 and TRBJ2-1, the complete variable domain is GAGVSQSPRYKVAKRGQDVALRCDPISGHVSLFWYQQALGQGPEFLTYFQNEAQLDKSGLPSDRFFAERPEGSVSTLKIQRTQQEDSAVYLCASSLPLVGPGDEQFFGPGTRLTVL.

This clonotype has a count of ten or more. The rearrangement uses TRBV6-2 or TRBV6-3 and TRBJ2-3, with 9 positions matching TRBD2. The V segment lost 0 bases and the J segment 0 bases; nucleotides outside the gene matches: 4. CDR1 and CDR2 from the germline V gene are MNHEY and SVGEGT. The length of the CDR3 is 17 residues. CDR3 region: CASSYSRLAGSTDTQYF. The DNA for the CDR3 is TGTGCCAGCAGTTACTCCCGGCTAGCGGGAAGCACAGATACGCAGTATTTT.

This clonotype was seen a handful of times. This rearrangement joins TRBV29-1 to TRBJ2-2, with D possibly TRBD2 on 5 matching bases. The CDR3 contains 14 residues. V lost 5 bases and J lost 2, with 12 bases in between. Germline V gives CDR1 SQVTM, CDR2 ANQGSEA. The chain's CDR3 is CSVYRRTNTGELFF. The CDR3, as DNA: TGCAGCGTTTATCGGCGGACTAACACCGGGGAGCTGTTTTTT.

A remark on this clonotype: A read error is possible here, since a much larger clone lies one base away. V is TRBV6-5 and J is TRBJ2-1; D assignment may be TRBD1 or TRBD2 (5 bases each). Germline V lookup: CDR1 MNHEY, CDR2 SVGAGI. The CDR3 consists of 15 residues. The CDR3 protein is CASSSTGTHNNELFF. The CDR3 bases are TGTGCCAGCAGTTCAACCGGGACCCATAACAATGAGCTGTTCTTC.

This clonotype was observed many times. The chain has TRBV7-3 and TRBJ2-7; TRBD1 matches at 10 bases. The junction had 5 bases not matched to a gene; V was cut back by 0 bases and J by 0 bases. This CDR3 spans 17 amino acids. CDR1 and CDR2 from the germline V gene are SGHTA and FQGTGA. The CDR3 here is CASSLTGTGESSYEQYF. The CDR3 nucleotides are TGTGCCAGCAGCTTAACTGGGACAGGGGAGAGCTCCTACGAGCAGTACTTC.

This clonotype occurred many times. Compared with germline, one end of the junction differs, possibly owing to a read error. The chain employs TRBV5-1 and TRBJ2-3; D might be TRBD1 (5 bases). Germline-derived CDR1 and CDR2 are SGHRS and YFSETQ. This CDR3 is 12 amino acids long. The DNA of the CDR3 is TGTGCCAGCAGCTTAGTAGGGGCTACGCAGTATTTT. This translates into CASSLVGATQYF. Filled out from reference TRBV5-1 and TRBJ2-3, the complete variable domain reads KAGVTQTPRYLIKTRGQQVTLSCSPISGHRSVSWYQQTPGQGLQFLFEYFSETQRNKGNFPGRFSGRQFSNSRSEMNVSTLELGDSALYLCASSLVGATQYFGPGTRLTVL.

This clonotype was observed many times. The gene calls are TRBV20-1 and TRBJ2-5, with 9 bases that match TRBD1. The CDR3 spans 16 residues. V lost 5 bases and J lost 3; bases outside the gene matches: 13. CDR1 and CDR2 from the germline V gene are DFQATT and SNEGSKA (reference sequence). CDR3 in amino acids: CSASPLDRGSEETQYF. CDR3 in DNA: TGCAGTGCTTCCCCGCTAGACAGGGGGAGTGAAGAGACCCAGTACTTC.

This clonotype was observed many times. The V and J genes are TRBV28 and TRBJ1-5, with D maybe TRBD1 (6 bases). The CDR3 spans 14 residues. Trimming removed 7 bases from V and 3 bases from J, with 13 bases in between. The germline gives CDR1 MDHEN, CDR2 SYDVKM. The CDR3 spells CASIHGQNNQPQHF. CDR3 nucleotide sequence: TGTGCCAGCATCCACGGACAGAACAATCAGCCCCAGCATTTT.

The V gene is TRBV6-1, the J gene TRBJ2-1; the match to TRBD2 covers 7 bases. The V gene's germline CDR1 is MNHNS and CDR2 SASEGT. The J segment lost 7 bases and the V segment lost 8 bases, leaving 14 bases of the junction unmatched. The CDR3 sequence is 15 residues long. The CDR3 sequence is CASGLRAGSRNEQFF. The CDR3 DNA sequence: TGTGCCAGCGGACTTCGAGCGGGATCTAGAAATGAGCAGTTCTTC.

This sequence joins TRBV30 and TRBJ1-2, with TRBD1 matching 7 bases. The length of the CDR3 is 16 residues. Trimming cost V 0 bases and J 2 bases; bases outside gene matches: 9. In germline, CDR1 is GTSNPN, CDR2 SVGIG (reference sequence). CDR3 residues: CAWSVPATGRNYGYTF. For the CDR3, the DNA is TGTGCCTGGAGTGTTCCCGCGACAGGGAGGAACTATGGCTACACCTTC. Based on the CDR3 plus reference TRBV30 and TRBJ1-2, the full variable domain is SQTIHQWPATLVQPVGSPLSLECTVEGTSNPNLYWYRQAAGRGLQLLFYSVGIGQISSEVPQNLSASRPQDRQFILSSKKLLLSDSGFYLCAWSVPATGRNYGYTFGSGTRLTVV.

Details on this clonotype: A single base separates this from a much larger clone, so it may be a read error. V usage is TRBV20-1 and J usage is TRBJ2-7; 11 positions agree with TRBD2. There are 13 residues in the CDR3. Germline V CDR1 and CDR2: DFQATT, SNEGSKA (reference sequence). The CDR3 nucleotides are TGCAGTGCTGTGACTAGCGGGAAGTACGAGCGGTACTTC. This translates into CSAVTSGKYERYF.

This clonotype was detected many times. The chain is built from TRBV3-1 and TRBJ2-4, with a tentative D call TRBD1 (5 bases). V was pared by 2 bases and J by 4 bases, with 12 bases between. The CDR3 extends over 15 amino acids. CDR1 LGHDT and CDR2 YNNKEL come from the germline V gene (reference sequence). CDR3: CASSQLDTGKNIQYF. CDR3 sequence (DNA): TGTGCCAGCAGCCAACTGGACACCGGAAAAAACATTCAGTACTTC.

This clonotype was detected a few times. V usage is TRBV19 and J usage is TRBJ2-1, with TRBD2 matching 8 bases. This CDR3 spans 14 amino acids. Germline V gene lookup returns CDR1 LNHDA and CDR2 SQIVND (reference sequence). V shed 5 bases, J shed 7 bases, and the junction held 7 bases outside the gene matches. The CDR3 reads CASSDSGTENEQFF. In nucleotides, the CDR3 is TGTGCCAGTAGTGATAGCGGGACGGAGAATGAGCAGTTCTTC.

This clonotype was seen just once. This chain connects TRBV28 to TRBJ2-2; TRBD2 aligns across 14 bases. V lost 5 bases and J lost 4; bases outside the gene matches: 9. The germline CDR1 and CDR2 sequences are MDHEN and SYDVKM. CDR3 length: 18 amino acids. The CDR3 spells CASSLPGLAGVGTGELFF. DNA of the CDR3: TGTGCCAGCAGTCTCCCGGGACTAGCGGGAGTCGGCACCGGGGAGCTGTTTTTT.

In its sample, this clonotype was seen many times. V usage is TRBV6-5 and J usage is TRBJ2-1, with D possibly matching TRBD2 (5 bases). The CDR3 runs 13 residues. Germline V gene data show CDR1 as MNHEY and CDR2 as SVGAGI. V lost 4 bases and J lost 6, with 10 bases in between. CDR3 loop: CASSLRGSNEQFF. CDR3 in DNA: TGTGCCAGCAGTTTAAGAGGGAGCAATGAGCAGTTCTTC.

This clonotype has more than one count but fewer than ten. The chain uses TRBV29-1 and TRBJ1-1; 7 bases fit TRBD1. Germline V gene sequence: CDR1 SQVTM, CDR2 ANQGSEA. Trimming cost V 7 bases and J 0 bases; bases outside gene matches: 5. CDR3 length: 13 amino acids. DNA for the CDR3: TGCAGCGCCCAGGGACAGCTGAACACTGAAGCTTTCTTT. The encoded protein is CSAQGQLNTEAFF.

This clonotype was found many times. The chain carries TRBV5-1 and TRBJ2-7, with 9 bases aligning to TRBD2. CDR1 is SGHRS, CDR2 YFSETQ, per germline. Trimming removed 1 base from V and 0 bases from J; junction bases left unmatched: 8. There are 17 residues in the CDR3. The CDR3 loop reads CASSLFYPSGTSYEQYF. CDR3 nucleotide sequence: TGCGCCAGCAGCTTGTTTTACCCTAGCGGGACCTCCTACGAGCAGTACTTC.

The sample holds many counts of this clonotype. The J gene is TRBJ1-2, the V gene TRBV6-1; D gene uncertain. Per germline, CDR1 MNHNS and CDR2 SASEGT. Trimming pared 6 bases from V and 4 bases from J, leaving 15 bases between. The CDR3 loop spans 14 amino acids. CDR3 in DNA: TGTGCCAGCAGCACTTTAGACAACAGCTATGGCTACACCTTC. It codes for CASSTLDNSYGYTF.

The gene calls are TRBV6-4 and TRBJ2-6; D gene uncertain. This CDR3 has 15 amino acids. Germline CDR1 reads MRHNA; CDR2 reads SNTAGT. Trimming took 5 bases from V and 1 from J, leaving 9 bases between them. The chain's CDR3 is CASSKKRSGANVLTF. The CDR3 nucleotides read TGTGCCAGCAGTAAGAAGCGATCTGGGGCCAACGTCCTGACTTTC.